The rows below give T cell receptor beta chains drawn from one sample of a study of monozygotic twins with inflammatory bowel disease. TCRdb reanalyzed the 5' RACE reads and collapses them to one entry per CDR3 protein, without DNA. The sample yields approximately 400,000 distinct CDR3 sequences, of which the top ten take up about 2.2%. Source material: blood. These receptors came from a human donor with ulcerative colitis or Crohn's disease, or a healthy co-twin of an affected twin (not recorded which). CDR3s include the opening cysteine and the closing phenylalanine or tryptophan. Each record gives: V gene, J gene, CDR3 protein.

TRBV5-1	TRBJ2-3	CASSLTRGGTADTQYF
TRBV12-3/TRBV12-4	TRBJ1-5	CASRDGINQPQHF
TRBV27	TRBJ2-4	CASSLGKPAWNIQYF
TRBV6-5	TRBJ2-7	CASSYSGPRGGYEQYF
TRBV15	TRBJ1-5	CATSRGGREDQPQHF
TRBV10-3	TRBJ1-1	CATGHGNTEAFF
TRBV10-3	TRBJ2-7	CAISESRVETYEQYF
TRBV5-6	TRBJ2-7	CASSRDGFYEQYF
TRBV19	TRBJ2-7	CASTFTGGGSYEQYF
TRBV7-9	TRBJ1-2	CASRPTGSNYGYTF
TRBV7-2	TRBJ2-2	CASSQTPGVGELFF
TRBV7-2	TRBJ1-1	CASSPEGGRPNTEAFF
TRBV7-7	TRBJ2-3	CASSLGGGRASDTQYF
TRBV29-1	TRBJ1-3	CSVAGGNGNTIYF
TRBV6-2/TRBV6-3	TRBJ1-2	CASSLSPGTGVGTNYGYTF
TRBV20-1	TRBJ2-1	CSASPGPNNEQFF
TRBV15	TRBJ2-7	CATSSLADSYEQYF
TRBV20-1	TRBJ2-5	CSASSRSDGETQYF
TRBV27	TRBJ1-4	CASTLERAATNEKLFF
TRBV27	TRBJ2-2	CASSSLLASGELFF
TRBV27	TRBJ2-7	CASSSLIDAPQLYEQYF
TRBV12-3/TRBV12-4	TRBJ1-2	CASSSDVPGYTF
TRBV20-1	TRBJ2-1	CSAPDPGVQFF
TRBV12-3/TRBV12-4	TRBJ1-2	CASSLETGGVYGYTF
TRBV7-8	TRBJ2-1	CASSLRTSGSGNEQFF
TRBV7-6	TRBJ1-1	CASSLGTGGSNTEAFF
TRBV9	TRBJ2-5	CASSPQGGSQETQYF
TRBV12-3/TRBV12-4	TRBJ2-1	CANSLGLAGSYNEQFF